Following are 10 T cell receptor beta chains from one sample sequenced in a study of blood T cell repertoires in COVID-19. Sequencing was performed with immunoSEQ multiplex PCR; in TCRdb, only in-frame clones are kept and a portion is missing. The sample yields hundreds of thousands of clones, more than 80% seen once. Source material: PBMCs or T cells enriched from blood (not recorded which). The source is a woman younger than 35 who had recovered from COVID-19.

The chain recombines TRBV7-8 with TRBJ1-3, with D maybe TRBD1 (6 bases). Deletions cut 5 bases from V and 0 bases from J, with 23 bases between. Germline V lookup: CDR1 SGHVS, CDR2 FQNEAQ. The length of the CDR3 is 19 residues. Here the CDR3 DNA reads TGTGCCAGCAGCCGAGACCCAATTCACAGGGTCTACTCTGGAAACACCATATATTTT. It translates to CASSRDPIHRVYSGNTIYF.

This clone was detected only once. The chain joins TRBV20-1 to TRBJ2-1, with D possibly called TRBD1 or TRBD2 (6 bases each). Trimming removed 3 bases from V and 3 bases from J, with 12 bases in between. CDR3 size: 14 residues. The germline CDR1 and CDR2 sequences are DFQATT and SNEGSKA (reference sequence). The CDR3 DNA is TGCAGTGCTAGTGGGGGGCAACTCTACAATGAGCAGTTCTTC. Translated, it gives CSASGGQLYNEQFF.

V gene TRBV19 combines with J gene TRBJ2-7, with 7 bases identical to TRBD1. The CDR3 is 14 residues long. Trimming took 5 bases from V and 1 from J; bases not matched to a gene: 5. CDR1 is LNHDA and CDR2 is SQIVND in the germline V gene (reference sequence). The CDR3 sequence is CASSPRQGSYEQYF. In DNA, the CDR3 is TGTGCCAGTAGTCCGCGACAGGGTTCCTACGAGCAGTACTTC.

The V gene is TRBV18, the J gene TRBJ1-2; maybe TRBD1 (6 bases). Trimming pared 3 bases from V and 4 bases from J, leaving 9 bases between. Germline CDR1 KGHSH, CDR2 LQKENI. This CDR3 contains 13 residues. DNA of the CDR3: TGTGCCAGCTCACCGCAGGGGATCTATGGCTACACCTTC. It translates to CASSPQGIYGYTF.

In this sample, this clone turned up once. This sequence joins TRBV7-9 and TRBJ1-2, with a weak D call TRBD1 (6 bases). CDR1 and CDR2 (germline): SEHNR, FQNEAQ (reference sequence). Trimming stripped 1 base from V and 4 bases from J, with 13 bases between. The CDR3 spans 15 residues. As DNA, the CDR3 is TGTGCCAGCAGCTTAGACGAGACAGGAGTCTATGGCTACACCTTC. Amino acids: CASSLDETGVYGYTF.

This rearrangement joins TRBV19 to TRBJ2-1, with 7 bases fitting TRBD2. The CDR3 runs to 15 residues. V lost 7 bases to trimming and J lost 4 bases; unmatched junction nucleotides: 10. Germline V gene data show CDR1 as LNHDA and CDR2 as SQIVND (reference sequence). CDR3 amino acids: CASTPPRGEYNEQFF. DNA of the CDR3: TGTGCCAGTACCCCTCCCCGGGGGGAGTACAATGAGCAGTTCTTC.

The V gene is TRBV2, the J gene TRBJ2-1, with a weak D call TRBD2 (6 bases). The V and J ends lost 6 bases and 0 bases respectively, with 6 bases between them. From germline, CDR1 is SNHLY and CDR2 FYNNEI. The CDR3 covers 13 residues. The CDR3 nucleotides read TGTGCCAGCAGGGGGGGCTCCTACAATGAGCAGTTCTTC. This gives the protein CASRGGSYNEQFF.

The chain couples TRBV5-1 to TRBJ1-6, with TRBD1 as a possible D gene (6 bases). The germline V gene encodes CDR1 SGHRS and CDR2 YFSETQ. The CDR3 runs to 15 residues. V lost 4 bases, J lost 5 bases, and 13 bases lay in between. CDR3 nucleotides: TGCGCCAGCAGCCTACAGGGTGTGAATAATTCACCCCTCCACTTT. This sequence encodes CASSLQGVNNSPLHF.

The V and J genes are TRBV11-2 and TRBJ1-2; no clear D. The CDR3 is made up of 14 amino acids. Germline V CDR1 and CDR2: SGHAT, FQNNGV. V was cut by 5 bases and J by 2 bases, with 12 bases left in between. For the CDR3, the DNA is TGTGCCAGCAGCCCGCGATTTCTAAACTATGGCTACACCTTC. This encodes CASSPRFLNYGYTF.

A single count supports this clone. This chain joins TRBV9 and TRBJ2-1, with a possible D match to TRBD2 (6 bases). The length of the CDR3 is 14 residues. The V end was cut by 4 bases, the J end by 6 bases, with 14 bases between. Per the germline V gene, CDR1 is SGDLS and CDR2 is YYNGEE. CDR3 DNA sequence: TGTGCCAGCAGCCTGGGGGACTCAACCAATGAGCAGTTCTTC. It specifies CASSLGDSTNEQFF.